The rows below give T cell receptor beta chains drawn from one sample of a study of Ad26.COV2.S vaccination and SARS-CoV-2 variants. Repertoires were generated with immunoSEQ multiplex PCR, while TCRdb's copy carries only in-frame clones and drops some. This table has approximately 340,000 clones, roughly nine tenths appearing once. Material: peripheral blood, obtained after recovery from COVID-19. The receptors here all came from a human donor who had recovered from COVID-19. Both conserved end residues are part of each CDR3. The D gene is left open where the match is weak. Size is omitted from some rows. Given values are once, few, many or a class for expanded clones.

TRBD1,TRBJ1-5,TRBV7-8,-,TGTGCCAGCAGCTTAGCGGACAGGGGTAGGGGCAATCAGCCCCAGCATTTT,CASSLADRGRGNQPQHF
-,TRBJ2-3,TRBV27,-,TGTGCCAGCAGTTTATCGCTGGGTCCGCCGCCGGATACGCAGTATTTT,CASSLSLGPPPDTQYF
TRBD2,TRBJ2-7,TRBV5-1,-,TGCGCCAGCAGGGGACTAGCGGTAGTCGACGAGCAGTACTTC,CASRGLAVVDEQYF
-,TRBJ1-6,TRBV6-1,-,TGTGCCAGCAGTGAAGACGGGGGGTCAGTTTATTCACCCCTCCACTTT,CASSEDGGSVYSPLHF
-,TRBJ2-5,TRBV5-1,-,TGCGCCAGCGGGGAACGGGAGAGGGCAGGAGAGACCCAGTACTTC,CASGERERAGETQYF
TRBD2,TRBJ2-1,TRBV2,-,TGTGCCAGCAGTGATGTCGGCGGGGGGGCGTACAATGAGCAGTTCTTC,CASSDVGGGAYNEQFF
-,TRBJ1-1,TRBV6-5,-,TGTGCCAGCAGTTACGGGGGGGGAACTGAAGCTTTCTTT,CASSYGGGTEAFF
-,TRBJ2-1,TRBV29-1,-,TGCAGTCATTCCCTAAGGGGGGGGTACAATGAGCAGTTCTTC,CSHSLRGGYNEQFF
-,TRBJ1-2,TRBV6-5,-,TGTGCCAGCAGAGGGGGGCAGGGCTATGGCTACACCTTC,CASRGGQGYGYTF
TRBD2,TRBJ2-1,TRBV29-1,-,TGCAGCGTTGCGGCTAGCGGGGGGGCTAATGAGCAGTTCTTC,CSVAASGGANEQFF
-,TRBJ2-1,TRBV7-9,-,TGTGCCAGCAGCTTAGTTCGGGGGGCTATGAGGAATGAGCAGTTCTTC,CASSLVRGAMRNEQFF
TRBD2,TRBJ2-1,TRBV29-1,-,TGCAGCGTGAGGCGGACTAGCTACAATGAGCAGTTCTTC,CSVRRTSYNEQFF
TRBD2,TRBJ2-7,TRBV6-6,-,TGTGCCAGCAGGGTTAGCGGGGGGGCCAATTCGAGAGAGCAGTACTTC,CASRVSGGANSREQYF
-,TRBJ1-5,TRBV2,few,TGTGCCAGCAGTGATCGGGGGGCCAGCAATCAGCCCCAGCATTTT,CASSDRGASNQPQHF
TRBD2,TRBJ2-7,TRBV11-2,-,TGTGCCAGCAGGACATCTCCGGGGACTAGCTCCTACGAGCAGTACTTC,CASRTSPGTSSYEQYF
-,TRBJ2-4,TRBV7-2,-,TGTGCCAGCAGCGTCTCGAGAGAAAACATTCAGTACTTC,CASSVSRENIQYF
-,TRBJ1-6,TRBV7-9,few,TGTGCCAGCAGCCCCCTCAGTCCGAATTCACCCCTCCACTTT,CASSPLSPNSPLHF
-,TRBJ1-1,TRBV15,-,TGTGCCACCAGCGCCCGGGCGATTGGTACTGAAGCTTTCTTT,CATSARAIGTEAFF
TRBD1,TRBJ1-5,TRBV6-5,-,TGTGCCAGCAGTTACTCGTGGCAGGGGGCTCAGCCCCAGCATTTT,CASSYSWQGAQPQHF
-,TRBJ1-4,TRBV19,-,TGTGCCAGTAGTATGGCAAACTCAGGGAAACTGTTTTTT,CASSMANSGKLFF
TRBD1,TRBJ1-2,TRBV19,-,TGTGCCAGTAGTTCACAGGGGGCTACCTATGGCTACACCTTC,CASSSQGATYGYTF
TRBD1,TRBJ1-5,TRBV6-2/TRBV6-3,few,TGTGCCAGCAGCGACAGGGCTTATAGCAATCAGCCCCAGCATTTT,CASSDRAYSNQPQHF
-,TRBJ1-6,TRBV12-5,-,TGTGCTAGTGGTCCTGACCTCAGGGGTTCACCCCTCCACTTT,CASGPDLRGSPLHF
-,TRBJ1-4,TRBV2,once,TGTGCCAGCAGGGCTTACGAAAAACTGTTTTTT,CASRAYEKLFF
-,TRBJ1-3,TRBV2,-,TGTGCCAGCAGTGGGGGGGCCGCCTACTCTGGAAACACCATATATTTT,CASSGGAAYSGNTIYF
-,TRBJ1-2,TRBV9,-,TGTGCCAGCAGCGACTACTATGGCTACACCTTC,CASSDYYGYTF
TRBD1,TRBJ1-2,TRBV7-9,-,TGTGCCAGCAGCATCCGGGACAGCAGGGGCGGCTACACCTTC,CASSIRDSRGGYTF
TRBD2,TRBJ2-7,TRBV9,-,TGTGCCAGCAGCGTGGTCCCGGGGGGGGAGCAGTACTTC,CASSVVPGGEQYF
-,TRBJ1-5,TRBV10-3,-,TGTGCCATCAGTGAATTTGAGAATCAGCCCCAGCATTTT,CAISEFENQPQHF